The clone carrying this T cell receptor beta chain is a singleton in its sample. This sample was included in a study of OX40 agonist ivuxolimab in advanced cancers. Assay: immunoSEQ multiplex PCR; the TCRdb copy retains only in-frame clones and omits some. The profile shows about 73,000 clones, 80% to 90% of them singletons. CDR1 SEHNR and CDR2 FQNEAQ come from the germline V gene (reference sequence). V dropped 7 bases and J dropped 0 bases, with 16 bases sitting between them. There are 16 residues in the CDR3. The origin of this receptor is an adult with an advanced solid tumor such as melanoma, head and neck, liver or kidney cancer. The sequences come from CD4+ or CD8+ T cells sorted from blood, collected in a trial of the OX40 agonist ivuxolimab. The chain links TRBV7-9 to TRBJ1-3; perhaps TRBD1 as D (6 bases). The CDR3 here is CASTKGQFISGNTIYF. CDR3 nucleotide sequence: TGTGCCAGCACCAAAGGACAGTTCATCTCTGGAAACACCATATATTTT.